The rows below give T cell receptor beta chains drawn from one sample of a study of blood T cell repertoires in COVID-19. Clones were sequenced by immunoSEQ multiplex PCR, and TCRdb holds only the in-frame ones, with some missing. The sample has 200,000 to 300,000 clones, 88% seen once; the top ten hold around 6.3%. Input material: peripheral blood. These receptors originate from a woman in her thirties with COVID-19, enrolled during active disease. CDR3s include the opening cysteine and the closing phenylalanine or tryptophan. D genes are given only for firm matches. Clone size is stated in some rows and not others, as once, few, many or a class when expanded.

V gene	D gene	J gene	clone size	CDR3 protein	CDR3 DNA
TRBV6-4	TRBD1	TRBJ2-2	-	CASSGDRETGELFF	TGTGCCAGCAGTGGGGACAGGGAAACCGGGGAGCTGTTTTTT
TRBV7-2	-	TRBJ1-5	-	CASSLWGGRDQPQHF	TGTGCCAGCAGCTTATGGGGGGGGCGGGATCAGCCCCAGCATTTT
TRBV4-2	-	TRBJ1-6	-	CASSQALNSPLHF	TGTGCCAGCAGCCAAGCCCTTAATTCACCCCTCCACTTT
TRBV6-5	TRBD1	TRBJ1-1	once	CATAQGLDTEAFF	TGTGCCACTGCACAGGGGTTGGACACTGAAGCTTTCTTT
TRBV7-2	-	TRBJ1-5	-	CASSLSIDGNQPQHF	TGTGCCAGCAGCTTAAGTATAGACGGGAATCAGCCCCAGCATTTT
TRBV5-1	-	TRBJ2-4	-	CASSLSTVGAKNIQYF	TGCGCCAGCAGCTTGTCGACAGTAGGGGCCAAAAACATTCAGTACTTC
TRBV7-2	TRBD1	TRBJ1-2	-	CASSPSRTGEGYTF	TGTGCCAGCAGCCCGTCCCGGACAGGGGAGGGCTACACCTTC
TRBV7-7	-	TRBJ2-1	-	CASSLAPRTTGGNEQFF	TGTGCTAGCAGCTTAGCCCCCCGGACGACCGGGGGCAATGAGCAGTTCTTC
TRBV19	-	TRBJ1-4	-	CASSTGWQVFEKLFF	TGTGCCAGTAGTACTGGTTGGCAGGTCTTTGAAAAACTGTTTTTT
TRBV4-1	-	TRBJ1-5	few	CASSQGHSGVISNQPQHF	TGCGCCAGCAGCCAAGGCCACTCGGGGGTGATTAGCAATCAGCCCCAGCATTTT
TRBV12-3/TRBV12-4	-	TRBJ1-3	few	CASRGGTGNTIYF	TGTGCCAGCAGGGGAGGGACAGGAAACACCATATATTTT
TRBV19	TRBD1	TRBJ1-6	-	CASLSTGGFSLHF	TGTGCCAGTCTAAGTACAGGGGGATTCTCCCTCCACTTT
TRBV30	-	TRBJ1-3	-	CAWAGPSSGNTIYF	TGTGCCTGGGCGGGCCCGAGCTCTGGAAACACCATATATTTT
TRBV24-1	TRBD1	TRBJ2-1	-	CATSPPGTGLNEQFF	TGTGCCACCAGCCCCCCCGGGACAGGGTTAAATGAGCAGTTCTTC
TRBV7-9	TRBD1	TRBJ2-5	-	CASSPSPGTDLETQYF	TGTGCCAGCAGCCCCAGTCCCGGGACAGATTTGGAGACCCAGTACTTC
TRBV5-6	-	TRBJ2-3	-	CASSLGGAPDTQYF	TGTGCCAGCAGCCTAGGGGGAGCACCAGATACGCAGTATTTT
TRBV25-1	-	TRBJ2-2	-	CASSEKRAGELFF	TGTGCCAGCAGTGAGAAGAGGGCCGGGGAGCTGTTTTTT
TRBV3-1/TRBV3-2	-	TRBJ2-5	-	CASSSRGSAAYF	TGTGCCAGCAGCTCGAGAGGGTCCGCGGCGTACTTC
TRBV11-2	TRBD2	TRBJ2-3	once	CASSLDLLAGDADTQYF	TGTGCCAGCAGCTTAGATCTCCTAGCGGGAGACGCAGATACGCAGTATTTT
TRBV4-3	-	TRBJ2-7	-	CASSQDLRFEQYF	TGCGCCAGCAGCCAAGATCTCCGGTTCGAGCAGTACTTC
TRBV6-5	TRBD2	TRBJ2-1	once	CASSYSRREGLRQFF	TGTGCCAGCAGTTACTCGCGGCGGGAGGGCCTGAGGCAGTTCTTC
TRBV4-1	TRBD2	TRBJ2-3	-	CASSQDRLADAYTQYF	TGCGCCAGCAGCCAAGATCGGCTAGCGGACGCCTATACGCAGTATTTT
TRBV19	TRBD2	TRBJ2-5	-	CASSIDGGGLGETQYF	TGTGCCAGTAGTATAGATGGCGGGGGGTTAGGAGAGACCCAGTACTTC
TRBV6-5	-	TRBJ2-5	-	CATAEATYQETQYF	TGTGCCACCGCGGAGGCTACGTACCAAGAGACCCAGTACTTC
TRBV6-4	-	TRBJ2-7	-	CASSEFQGPSYEQYF	TGTGCCAGCAGTGAGTTCCAGGGCCCATCCTACGAGCAGTACTTC
TRBV4-3	TRBD1	TRBJ1-1	-	CASSQDTGTGEFRRMNTEAFF	TGCGCCAGCAGCCAAGATACCGGGACAGGGGAATTTCGGCGAATGAACACTGAAGCTTTCTTT
TRBV10-3	TRBD1	TRBJ2-1	once	CAISDRGINNEQFF	TGTGCCATCAGTGACAGGGGGATAAACAATGAGCAGTTCTTC
TRBV3-1/TRBV3-2	TRBD1	TRBJ1-1	-	CASSPRTGGRLTEAFF	TGTGCCAGCAGCCCTCGGACAGGGGGAAGGTTGACTGAAGCTTTCTTT
TRBV4-3	TRBD1	TRBJ2-1	-	CASSQGTGSRNEQFF	TGCGCCAGCAGCCAAGGGACAGGGTCGAGGAATGAGCAGTTCTTC
TRBV10-3	-	TRBJ2-2	-	CAISERGGIGTGELFF	TGTGCCATCAGTGAGAGGGGGGGCATCGGCACCGGGGAGCTGTTTTTT
TRBV9	TRBD1	TRBJ1-2	-	CASSPQGALGYTF	TGTGCCAGCAGCCCACAGGGGGCGCTTGGCTACACCTTC
TRBV5-1	TRBD1	TRBJ1-2	-	CASSLANQGAGGYTF	TGCGCCAGCAGCTTGGCCAACCAGGGGGCGGGTGGCTACACCTTC